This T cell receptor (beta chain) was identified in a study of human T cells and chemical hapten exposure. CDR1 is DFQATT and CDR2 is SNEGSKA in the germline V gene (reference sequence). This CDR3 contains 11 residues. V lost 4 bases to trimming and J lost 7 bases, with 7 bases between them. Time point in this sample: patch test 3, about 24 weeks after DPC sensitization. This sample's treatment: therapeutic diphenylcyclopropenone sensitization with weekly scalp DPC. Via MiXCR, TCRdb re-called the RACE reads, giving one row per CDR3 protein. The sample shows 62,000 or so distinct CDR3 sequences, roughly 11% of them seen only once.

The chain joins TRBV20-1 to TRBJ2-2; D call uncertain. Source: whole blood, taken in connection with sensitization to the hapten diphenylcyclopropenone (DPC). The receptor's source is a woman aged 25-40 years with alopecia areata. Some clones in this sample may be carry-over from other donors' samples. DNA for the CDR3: TGCAGTGCTACCAGCGTCGGGGAGCTGTTTTTT. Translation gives CSATSVGELFF.